The clone carrying this TCR beta chain was counted a single time. Antigen specificity is unknown. This CDR3 spans 15 amino acids. CDR1 SGHNT and CDR2 YENEEA come from the germline V gene. Unmatched junction bases numbered 8, after V lost 10 bases and J lost 1 base. Measured with immunoSEQ multiplex PCR; TCRdb has only the in-frame clones, and not every one. The data show 1,500,000 or so clones, with over 95% seen just once and 0.95% to 1.5% held by the top ten. The study drew all its donors from Caucasian adults living in Nashville, Tennessee. It was into CD45RA+ naive and CD45RA-negative memory subsets that the CD4+ cells were split. This sample stems from a study of shared clonotypes between healthy human individuals. As for the study in general: Plates per donor: three CD4 naive, three CD4 memory, two CD8 naive, one CD8 memory. Study results and limitations: Naive subsets generally exceeded memory subsets in estimated richness.

This clonotype originated in a man aged 25-45 years in good health. The material sequenced was naive CD4+ T cells sorted from blood. The subset: CD45RA+ positively selected. The rearrangement uses TRBV11-3 and TRBJ2-2; 8 bases align to TRBD1. CDR3 sequence: CATSPGQGNTGELFF. CDR3 sequence (DNA): TGTGCCACGTCGCCAGGACAGGGGAACACCGGGGAGCTGTTTTTT. The full variable domain, with the rest looked up from reference TRBV11-3 and TRBJ2-2, is EAGVVQSPRYKIIEKKQPVAFWCNPISGHNTLYWYLQNLGQGPELLIRYENEEAVDDSQLPKDRFSAERLKGVDSTLKIQPAELGDSAVYLCATSPGQGNTGELFFGEGSRLTVL.